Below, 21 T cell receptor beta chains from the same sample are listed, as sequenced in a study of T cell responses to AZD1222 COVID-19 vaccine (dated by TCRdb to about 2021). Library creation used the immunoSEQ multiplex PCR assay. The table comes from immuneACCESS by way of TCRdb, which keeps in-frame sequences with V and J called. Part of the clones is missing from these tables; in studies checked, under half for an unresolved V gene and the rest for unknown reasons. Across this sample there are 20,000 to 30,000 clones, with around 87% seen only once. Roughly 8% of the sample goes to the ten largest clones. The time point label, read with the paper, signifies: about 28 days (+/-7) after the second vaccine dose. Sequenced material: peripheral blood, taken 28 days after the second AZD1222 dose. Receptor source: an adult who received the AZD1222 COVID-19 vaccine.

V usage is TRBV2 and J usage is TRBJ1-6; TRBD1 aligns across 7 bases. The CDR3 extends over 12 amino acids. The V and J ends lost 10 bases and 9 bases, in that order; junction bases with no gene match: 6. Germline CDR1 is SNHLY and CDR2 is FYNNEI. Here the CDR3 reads CATTGEGSPLHF. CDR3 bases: TGTGCCACCACAGGGGAAGGTTCACCCCTCCACTTT.

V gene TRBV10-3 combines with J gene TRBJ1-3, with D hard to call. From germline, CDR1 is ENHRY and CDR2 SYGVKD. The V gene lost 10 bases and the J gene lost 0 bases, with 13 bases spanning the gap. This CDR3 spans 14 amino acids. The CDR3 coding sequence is TGTGCCACCGGTGGGCAGACCTCTGGAAACACCATATATTTT. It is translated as CATGGQTSGNTIYF.

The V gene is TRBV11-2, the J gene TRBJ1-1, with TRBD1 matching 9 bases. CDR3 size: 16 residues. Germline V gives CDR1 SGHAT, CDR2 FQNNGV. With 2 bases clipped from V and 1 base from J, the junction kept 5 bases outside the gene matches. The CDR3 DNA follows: TGTGCCAGCAGCTTACTCTTGGGACAGGGGAACACTGAAGCTTTCTTT. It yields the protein CASSLLLGQGNTEAFF.

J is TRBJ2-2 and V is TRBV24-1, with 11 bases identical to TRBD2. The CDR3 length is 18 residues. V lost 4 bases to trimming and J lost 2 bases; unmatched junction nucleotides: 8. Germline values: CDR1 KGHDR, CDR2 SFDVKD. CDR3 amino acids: CATSDQALAGVNTGELFF. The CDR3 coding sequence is TGTGCCACCAGTGACCAGGCACTAGCGGGGGTTAACACCGGGGAGCTGTTTTTT.

The CDR3 is CAITGGRAEAFF. In DNA form, the CDR3 reads TGTGCCATCACCGGGGGTCGGGCTGAAGCTTTCTTT. The rearrangement uses TRBV10-3 and TRBJ1-1, with D possibly TRBD1 on 5 matching bases. The germline CDR1 and CDR2 sequences are ENHRY and SYGVKD. V lost 7 bases to trimming and J lost 6 bases, with 12 bases between them. The CDR3 length is 12 residues.

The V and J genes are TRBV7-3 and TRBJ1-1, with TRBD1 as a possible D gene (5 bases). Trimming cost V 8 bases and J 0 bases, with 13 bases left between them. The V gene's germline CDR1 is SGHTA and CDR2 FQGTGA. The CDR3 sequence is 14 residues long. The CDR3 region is CASGPGLMNTEAFF. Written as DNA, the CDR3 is TGTGCCAGCGGACCGGGACTCATGAACACTGAAGCTTTCTTT. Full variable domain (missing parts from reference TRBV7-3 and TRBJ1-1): GAGVSQTPSNKVTEKGKYVELRCDPISGHTALYWYRQSLGQGPEFLIYFQGTGAADDSGLPNDRFFAVRPEGSVSTLKIQRTERGDSAVYLCASGPGLMNTEAFFGQGTRLTVV.

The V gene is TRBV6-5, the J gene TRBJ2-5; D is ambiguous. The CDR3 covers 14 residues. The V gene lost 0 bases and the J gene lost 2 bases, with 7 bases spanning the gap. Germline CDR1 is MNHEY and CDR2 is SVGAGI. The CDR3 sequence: CASSYSSEQETQYF. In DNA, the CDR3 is TGTGCCAGCAGTTACTCGAGCGAGCAAGAGACCCAGTACTTC.

This chain's CDR3 is CASSSTSGSWNEQFF. The CDR3, as DNA: TGTGCCAGCAGCTCGACTAGCGGGAGTTGGAATGAGCAGTTCTTC. The V gene is TRBV7-9, the J gene TRBJ2-1; TRBD2 aligns across 12 bases. With 4 bases clipped from V and 7 bases from J, the junction kept 5 bases outside the gene matches. The CDR3 length is 15 residues. Germline values: CDR1 SEHNR, CDR2 FQNEAQ (reference sequence).

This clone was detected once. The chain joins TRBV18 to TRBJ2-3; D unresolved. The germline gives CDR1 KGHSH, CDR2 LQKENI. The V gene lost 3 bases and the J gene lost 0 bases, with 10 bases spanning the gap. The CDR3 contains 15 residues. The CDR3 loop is CASSPVPRSTDTQYF. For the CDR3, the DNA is TGTGCCAGCTCACCTGTCCCCCGAAGCACAGATACGCAGTATTTT.

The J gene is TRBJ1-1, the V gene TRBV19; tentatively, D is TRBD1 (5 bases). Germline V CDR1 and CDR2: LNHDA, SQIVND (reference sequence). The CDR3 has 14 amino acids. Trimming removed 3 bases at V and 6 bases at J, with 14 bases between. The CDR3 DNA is TGTGCCAGTAGTATTACGGTTCGGGGCGCTGAAGCTTTCTTT. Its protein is CASSITVRGAEAFF. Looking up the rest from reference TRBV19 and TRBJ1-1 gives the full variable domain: DGGITQSPKYLFRKEGQNVTLSCEQNLNHDAMYWYRQDPGQGLRLIYYSQIVNDFQKGDIAEGYSVSREKKESFPLTVTSAQKNPTAFYLCASSITVRGAEAFFGQGTRLTVV.

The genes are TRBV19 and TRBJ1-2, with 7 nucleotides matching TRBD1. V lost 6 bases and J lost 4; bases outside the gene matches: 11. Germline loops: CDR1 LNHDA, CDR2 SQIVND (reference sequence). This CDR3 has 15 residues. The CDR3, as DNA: TGTGCCAGTAGATTGTCGGGGCAGGGGGGCTATGGCTACACCTTC. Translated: CASRLSGQGGYGYTF.

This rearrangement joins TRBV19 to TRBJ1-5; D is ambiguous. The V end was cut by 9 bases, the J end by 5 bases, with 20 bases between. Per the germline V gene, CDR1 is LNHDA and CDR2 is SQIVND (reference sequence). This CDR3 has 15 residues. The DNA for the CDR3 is TGTGCCAGCAGGCCTTTGGGTTCTGTCGATCAGCCCCAGCATTTT. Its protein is CASRPLGSVDQPQHF.

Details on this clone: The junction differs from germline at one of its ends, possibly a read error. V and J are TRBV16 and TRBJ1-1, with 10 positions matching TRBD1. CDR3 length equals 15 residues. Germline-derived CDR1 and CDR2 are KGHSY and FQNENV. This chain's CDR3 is CPPTPRQGATTEAFF. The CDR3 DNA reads TGCCCCCCCACCCCACGACAGGGGGCCACCACTGAAGCTTTCTTT. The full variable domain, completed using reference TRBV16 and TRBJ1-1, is GEEVAQTPKHLVRGEGQKAKLYCAPIKGHSYVFWYQQVLKNEFKFLISFQNENVFDETGMPKERFSAKCLPNSPCSLEIQATKLEDSAVYFCPPTPRQGATTEAFFGQGTRLTVV.

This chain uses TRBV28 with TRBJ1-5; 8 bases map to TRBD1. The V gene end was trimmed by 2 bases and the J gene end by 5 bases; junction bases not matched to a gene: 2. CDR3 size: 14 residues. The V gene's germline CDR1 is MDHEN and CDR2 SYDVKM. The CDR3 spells CASSLDRGDQPQHF. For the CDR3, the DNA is TGTGCCAGCAGTTTAGACAGGGGCGATCAGCCCCAGCATTTT.

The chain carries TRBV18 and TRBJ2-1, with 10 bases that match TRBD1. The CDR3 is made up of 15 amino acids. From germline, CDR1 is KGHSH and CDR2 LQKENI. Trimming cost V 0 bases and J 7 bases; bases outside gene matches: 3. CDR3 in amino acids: CASSPPRTGGNEQFF. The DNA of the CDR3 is TGTGCCAGCTCACCACCGAGGACAGGGGGGAATGAGCAGTTCTTC.

The CDR3 sequence is CASSPQGLNYEQYF. In nucleotides, the CDR3 is TGTGCCAGCAGCCCACAGGGCCTGAACTACGAGCAGTACTTC. The chain links TRBV7-7 to TRBJ2-7, with a possible D match to TRBD1 (6 bases). CDR1 SSHAT and CDR2 FNYEAQ come from the germline V gene (reference sequence). This CDR3 is built from 14 residues. The ends were cut back, 5 bases at V and 3 bases at J, with 14 bases in the middle.

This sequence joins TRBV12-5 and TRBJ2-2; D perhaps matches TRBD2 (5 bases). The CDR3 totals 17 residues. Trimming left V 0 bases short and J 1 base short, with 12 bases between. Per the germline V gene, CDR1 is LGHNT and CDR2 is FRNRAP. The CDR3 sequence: CASGLVLAGLNTGELFF. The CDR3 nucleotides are TGTGCTAGTGGTTTGGTACTGGCAGGACTGAACACCGGGGAGCTGTTTTTT.

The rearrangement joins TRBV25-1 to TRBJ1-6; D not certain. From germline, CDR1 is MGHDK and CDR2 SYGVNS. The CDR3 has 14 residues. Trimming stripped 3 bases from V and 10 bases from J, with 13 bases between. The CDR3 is CASSEHPVGSPLHF. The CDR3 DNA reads TGTGCCAGCAGTGAGCATCCCGTGGGATCACCCCTCCACTTT.

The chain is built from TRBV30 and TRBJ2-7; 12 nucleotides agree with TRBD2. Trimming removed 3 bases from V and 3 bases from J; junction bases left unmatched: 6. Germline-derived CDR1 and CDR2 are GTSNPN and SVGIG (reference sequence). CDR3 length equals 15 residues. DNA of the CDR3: TGTGCCTGGAGGGTCCTAGCGGGAGGGAACTACGAGCAGTACTTC. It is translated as CAWRVLAGGNYEQYF.

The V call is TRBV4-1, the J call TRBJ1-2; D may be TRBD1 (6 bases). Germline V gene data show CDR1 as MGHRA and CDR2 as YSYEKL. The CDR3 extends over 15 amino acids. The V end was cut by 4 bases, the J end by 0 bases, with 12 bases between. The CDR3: CASSPYRDTNYGYTF. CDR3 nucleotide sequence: TGCGCCAGCAGCCCATACCGGGACACTAACTATGGCTACACCTTC.

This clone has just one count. CDR3: CAIRAGLGQDQLSEQFF. In DNA form, the CDR3 reads TGTGCCATCAGGGCCGGGTTGGGACAGGACCAACTCAGTGAGCAGTTCTTC. The chain recombines TRBV10-3 with TRBJ2-1; 8 bases map to TRBD1. Trimming took 6 bases from V and 9 from J; bases not matched to a gene: 19. Germline CDR1 is ENHRY and CDR2 is SYGVKD. This CDR3 is 17 amino acids long.